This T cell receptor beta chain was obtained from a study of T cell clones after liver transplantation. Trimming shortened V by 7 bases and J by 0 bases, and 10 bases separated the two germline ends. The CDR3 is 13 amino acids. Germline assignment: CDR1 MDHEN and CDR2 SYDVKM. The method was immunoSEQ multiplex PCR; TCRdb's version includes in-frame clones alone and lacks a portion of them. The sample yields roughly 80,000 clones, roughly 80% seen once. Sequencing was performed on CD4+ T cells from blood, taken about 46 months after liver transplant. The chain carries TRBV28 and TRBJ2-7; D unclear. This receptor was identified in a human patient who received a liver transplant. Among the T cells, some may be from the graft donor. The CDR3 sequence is CASKQRSSYEQYF. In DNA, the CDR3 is TGTGCCAGCAAACAGAGGAGCTCCTACGAGCAGTACTTC.